The 8 T cell receptor beta chains below were found in one sample sequenced in a study of OX40 agonist ivuxolimab in advanced cancers. Here immunoSEQ multiplex PCR was the method, and the copy in TCRdb shows in-frame clones only, minus some. In the table there are about 19,000 clones, 68% of which are singletons. The sequencing here drew on CD4+ or CD8+ T cells sorted from blood, taken in a trial of the OX40 agonist ivuxolimab. These receptors all stem from an adult with an advanced solid tumor such as melanoma, head and neck, liver or kidney cancer.

V and J are TRBV7-2 and TRBJ2-1; 9 bases are a match to TRBD2. Per the germline V gene, CDR1 is SGHTA and CDR2 is FQGNSA. CDR3 length equals 13 residues. With 5 bases clipped from V and 11 bases from J, the junction kept 7 bases outside the gene matches. The CDR3 nucleotides are TGTGCCAGCAGCATGACTAGCGGAAGCCAGCAGTTCTTC. This encodes CASSMTSGSQQFF.

The rearrangement links TRBV7-7 to TRBJ2-1, with 8 bases matching TRBD1. The CDR3 sequence is 15 residues long. Per germline, CDR1 SSHAT and CDR2 FNYEAQ (reference sequence). V lost 5 bases, J lost 0 bases, and 3 bases stayed unmatched. The CDR3 here is CASSHGQGSYNEQFF. The CDR3 bases are TGTGCCAGCAGCCACGGACAGGGCTCCTACAATGAGCAGTTCTTC.

This clone appeared many times. The rearrangement links TRBV5-4 to TRBJ1-2; the match to TRBD1 covers 7 bases. The trim removed 0 bases at V and 7 bases at J, leaving 18 bases unmatched. The CDR3 covers 18 residues. Germline assignment: CDR1 SGHNT and CDR2 YYREEE (reference sequence). The CDR3 nucleotides read TGTGCCAGCAGCTTGGACCCGGGACAGCTCATACCGAAGGCTGGCTACACCTTC. It encodes CASSLDPGQLIPKAGYTF.

The table lists this clone with a few counts. The chain recombines TRBV19 with TRBJ2-1; D unresolved. The V and J ends lost 6 bases and 10 bases respectively, with 10 bases between them. The CDR3 is made up of 11 amino acids. Germline V gives CDR1 LNHDA, CDR2 SQIVND (reference sequence). The CDR3 DNA reads TGTGCCAGTAGGAGCGCGGAGGAGCAGTTCTTC. This encodes CASRSAEEQFF.

The V gene is TRBV2, the J gene TRBJ2-7; unclear D gene. The germline V gene encodes CDR1 SNHLY and CDR2 FYNNEI. There are 13 residues in the CDR3. Trimming removed 3 bases from V and 7 bases from J, with 13 bases in between. For the CDR3, the DNA is TGTGCCAGCAGTGACAGGCCCCTCAGGGAGCAGTACTTC. Translation: CASSDRPLREQYF.

This clone was counted once. The chain links TRBV6-6 to TRBJ1-1; a possible D gene is TRBD1 (5 bases). Between the trimmed V and J ends, which lost 5 bases and 6 bases, there was a span of 19 bases. The CDR3 length is 15 residues. CDR1 is MNHNY, CDR2 SVGAGI, per germline (reference sequence). This CDR3 reads CASSRVMEGGAEAFF. The CDR3 DNA reads TGTGCCAGCAGTCGGGTAATGGAGGGAGGGGCTGAAGCTTTCTTT.

The genes are TRBV28 and TRBJ2-1; possible D gene TRBD2, 5 bases. Trimming took 4 bases from V and 4 from J, leaving 11 bases between them. CDR3 size: 14 residues. The germline V gene has CDR1 MDHEN and CDR2 SYDVKM. CDR3 in DNA: TGTGCCAGCAGTTCGGGGATTTATTACAATGAGCAGTTCTTC. Residues: CASSSGIYYNEQFF.

This clone was observed a single time. The chain recombines TRBV28 with TRBJ1-1, with D maybe TRBD1 (6 bases). Per germline, CDR1 MDHEN and CDR2 SYDVKM. CDR3 length equals 14 residues. Trimming left V 2 bases short and J 1 base short, with 8 bases between. The CDR3 region is CASSLEGGNTEAFF. In DNA form, the CDR3 reads TGTGCCAGCAGTTTAGAGGGGGGGAACACTGAAGCTTTCTTT.